This T cell receptor (beta chain) was sequenced for a study of shared clonotypes between healthy human individuals. V was trimmed by 6 bases and J by 4 bases, leaving 10 bases between them. From germline, CDR1 is MNHEY and CDR2 SVGAGI. The CDR3 sequence is 13 residues long. The naive CD8 fraction comprised CD45RO-negative cells positively selected for CCR7 and excluded terminally differentiated effector memory CD45RA+ cells. Data came from immunoSEQ multiplex PCR; TCRdb stores just in-frame clones and leaves some out. The sample carries 2 million or so clones, roughly 95% recorded once. Sequencing was done on a sample of naive CD8+ T cells sorted from blood. The chain links TRBV6-5 to TRBJ2-1; D possibly corresponds to TRBD1 (5 bases). This receptor was taken from a man younger than 35 in good health. CDR3 loop: CASRDTRYNEQFF. CDR3 DNA sequence: TGTGCCAGCAGGGACACCCGGTACAATGAGCAGTTCTTC.